This T cell receptor (beta chain) was identified in a study of PD-1 blockade in classical Hodgkin lymphoma. Germline values: CDR1 MGHDK, CDR2 SYGVNS. Trimming left V 11 bases short and J 2 bases short, with 9 bases between. This CDR3 spans 11 amino acids. Brentuximab vedotin exposure varied, and every patient relapsed after autologous stem cell transplantation. CD4+ T cells were purified from thawed PBMCs by magnetic negative selection. The protocol was immunoSEQ multiplex PCR, while the TCRdb copy is restricted to in-frame clones and leaves out a portion. The sample holds tens of thousands of clones, 70% to 80% seen once.

This specimen was CD4+ T cells from blood, taken at baseline. The gene calls are TRBV25-1 and TRBJ1-2, with D tentatively TRBD1 (5 bases). The clonotype was recovered from a human donor with classical Hodgkin lymphoma. The CDR3 DNA is TGTGCCTTAAGGGGCAACTATGGCTACACCTTC. The encoded protein is CALRGNYGYTF.